These 11 T cell receptor beta chains originate from one sample sequenced in a study of technical replicates of blood from a handful of donors. Some clones are missing from TCRdb's copy, which holds only in-frame ones; the method was immunoSEQ multiplex PCR. The sample records about 88,000 clones, roughly 90% being singletons. Specimen: T cells isolated from PBMCs. These TCRs come from a human donor in good health.

The chain uses TRBV27 and TRBJ2-1, with 10 bases lining up with TRBD2. This CDR3 contains 15 residues. Germline V CDR1 and CDR2: MNHEY, SMNVEV (reference sequence). The J segment lost 5 bases and the V segment lost 8 bases, leaving 9 bases of the junction unmatched. The CDR3 nucleotides are TGTGCCAGCGGAAGAAGCGGGAGGGCCAACAATGAGCAGTTCTTC. This translates into CASGRSGRANNEQFF.

The rearrangement links TRBV6-1 to TRBJ2-3; TRBD1 agrees at 7 bases. V shed 6 bases, J shed 0 bases, and the junction held 6 bases outside the gene matches. This CDR3 has 15 residues. From germline, CDR1 is MNHNS and CDR2 SASEGT. CDR3 sequence: CASSPGQASTDTQYF. The CDR3 region has the DNA TGTGCCAGCAGCCCAGGACAGGCTAGCACAGATACGCAGTATTTT.

The chain employs TRBV5-1 and TRBJ2-3; 7 bases are a match to TRBD1. The CDR3 runs 13 residues. Germline V gene lookup returns CDR1 SGHRS and CDR2 YFSETQ. V dropped 0 bases and J dropped 7; count of bases not matched to a gene: 2. The CDR3 protein is CASSLDRGHTQYF. As DNA, the CDR3 is TGCGCCAGCAGCTTGGACAGGGGCCATACGCAGTATTTT. Using reference TRBV5-1 and TRBJ2-3 for the parts outside the CDR3, the full variable domain is KAGVTQTPRYLIKTRGQQVTLSCSPISGHRSVSWYQQTPGQGLQFLFEYFSETQRNKGNFPGRFSGRQFSNSRSEMNVSTLELGDSALYLCASSLDRGHTQYFGPGTRLTVL.

This rearrangement joins TRBV7-8 to TRBJ2-3; 9 bases map to TRBD2. V shed 3 bases, J shed 4 bases, and the junction held 8 bases outside the gene matches. CDR1 is SGHVS and CDR2 is FQNEAQ in the germline V gene. There are 16 residues in the CDR3. CDR3 sequence (DNA): TGTGCCAGCAGCTTGGGACTAGCTCTTCCGCCAGATACGCAGTATTTT. Its protein is CASSLGLALPPDTQYF.

The chain combines TRBV27 with TRBJ2-3, with D perhaps matching TRBD1 (6 bases). Trimming shortened V by 4 bases and J by 5 bases, and 19 bases separated the two germline ends. The CDR3 has 16 residues. Per germline, CDR1 MNHEY and CDR2 SMNVEV (reference sequence). CDR3 protein: CASSSPLDRKRDTQYF. CDR3 nucleotide sequence: TGTGCCAGCAGTTCCCCCCTAGACAGGAAACGAGATACGCAGTATTTT.

This sequence joins TRBV27 and TRBJ2-1, with a tentative D call TRBD2 (5 bases). V lost 5 bases to trimming and J lost 3 bases, with 17 bases between them. This CDR3 region has 16 residues. The germline V gene has CDR1 MNHEY and CDR2 SMNVEV (reference sequence). CDR3 in DNA: TGTGCCAGCAGTCGCGCAACCGGGAACATCTACAATGAGCAGTTCTTC. Translation gives CASSRATGNIYNEQFF.

The chain uses TRBV28 and TRBJ1-2, with TRBD1 identical over 8 bases. The CDR3 loop spans 14 amino acids. V gave up 5 bases and J gave up 2 bases; unmatched junction bases: 4. Germline CDR1 is MDHEN and CDR2 is SYDVKM. Here the CDR3 reads CASSASGGNYGYTF. As DNA, the CDR3 is TGTGCCAGCAGTGCCTCAGGGGGCAACTATGGCTACACCTTC.

The CDR3 spells CASRARGNSYEQYF. CDR3 bases: TGTGCCAGCAGGGCGAGGGGGAACTCCTACGAGCAGTACTTC. The gene calls are TRBV27 and TRBJ2-7; maybe TRBD1 (6 bases). Deletions cut 6 bases from V and 0 bases from J, with 12 bases between. There are 14 residues in the CDR3. Germline lookup yields CDR1 MNHEY and CDR2 SMNVEV (reference sequence).

This chain uses TRBV4-1 with TRBJ1-1; no definite D call. V was shortened by 4 bases and J by 3 bases, with 9 bases between the two germline ends. Per germline, CDR1 MGHRA and CDR2 YSYEKL. The CDR3 extends over 13 amino acids. CDR3 DNA sequence: TGCGCCAGCAGCCGTTCCCGCGACACTGAAGCTTTCTTT. Its protein product is CASSRSRDTEAFF.

The V call is TRBV30, the J call TRBJ1-1; 7 bases are shared with TRBD1. The CDR3 is 14 residues long. Trimming removed 0 bases from V and 2 bases from J; junction bases left unmatched: 3. Germline values: CDR1 GTSNPN, CDR2 SVGIG (reference sequence). In DNA, the CDR3 is TGTGCCTGGAGTGTAGGGACAGCTAACACTGAAGCTTTCTTT. Translated, it gives CAWSVGTANTEAFF.

This chain links TRBV4-1 with TRBJ1-6; unclear D gene. The germline V gene has CDR1 MGHRA and CDR2 YSYEKL. CDR3 length: 14 residues. V dropped 2 bases and J dropped 6 bases, with 8 bases sitting between them. CDR3: CASSQTVSNSPLHF. CDR3 nucleotides: TGCGCCAGCAGCCAAACCGTCAGTAATTCACCCCTCCACTTT.